This TCR beta chain was sequenced during a study of identical twins. The J segment lost 5 bases and the V segment lost 7 bases, leaving 8 bases of the junction unmatched. The CDR3 extends over 14 amino acids. At least ten counts were recorded for this clonotype. Each CDR3 protein is one row after TCRdb ran MiXCR on the 5' RACE reads. The profile covers 690,000 or so distinct CDR3 sequences, with roughly 6% appearing a single time and around 2% taken by the ten largest. Sequencing was carried out using naive T cells sorted from blood. This TCR derives from a man aged 18 to 29 in good health. This chain joins TRBV12-3 or TRBV12-4 and TRBJ2-3, with TRBD1 identical over 8 bases. Here the CDR3 reads CASMPTQGVDTQYF. The CDR3 DNA sequence: TGTGCCAGCATGCCAACACAGGGGGTAGATACGCAGTATTTT.